This T cell receptor (beta chain) was recovered during a study of cytomegalovirus exposure and HLA in healthy donors (dated by TCRdb to about 2017). Some background on the complete study: An earlier analysis of several hundred of the donors reported approximately 300 Gb of sequence data and some 110 million unique TCR beta sequences obtained from about 200 million T cells. Of the 300 to 500 genotyped donors, 70% to 90% were placed in the genetic ancestry cluster associated with self-reported Caucasian donors. All discovery cohort repertoires had been generated on a single sequencing platform. Donor age, sex, ethnicity and CMV serostatus were compiled alongside the repertoire data. On average, roughly 240,000 unique TCR beta nucleotide sequences were sequenced per donor among some 420 genotyped donors of the cohort, with roughly 18% of those sequences being non-productive. An early release that covered about 600 HLA-typed donors contained approximately 300 gigabases of sequencing data and tens of millions of unique TCR sequences. Rather than drawing on any new phenotypic data, the later analysis identified candidate immune exposures from TCR beta sequences and the way those sequences occurred across donors. In a later analysis, previously published TCR beta repertoires from 666 donors were re-analyzed and high-resolution HLA genotyping was added so that TCR occurrence patterns could be studied. The number of donors typed differed by locus, with 629-630 for A, B, C, DRB1 and DQB1, more than 500 for DQA1, under 610 for DPA1, and approximately 470 for DPB1. An earlier analysis of more than 450 of the donors used high-throughput TCR beta sequencing to judge whether each TCR beta V gene segment behaved as functional or pseudogenic. The study combined high-throughput TCR immunosequencing, statistical association of individual TCRs with disease status, and machine learning to predict cytomegalovirus infection status. Because of strong linkage in the cohort, 5 or 6 DR-DQ haplotypes were treated as single units for association and clustering. The T cell repertoires of 666 subjects were profiled by immunosequencing and related to cytomegalovirus serostatus. The study aimed to test whether cataloging public T cell receptors could reveal signatures of past pathogen exposure. In a later genetic analysis, genome-wide SNP genotypes for about three fifths of the roughly 670 donors were used, and that subset was treated as a discovery cohort. HLA typing included class I and class II loci at four-digit resolution. A separate validation cohort of over a hundred different subjects was used in addition to the roughly 700-subject first cohort. What the authors observed across the whole study: It was suggested by the authors that the approach could potentially be generalized to other disease states and immunological phenotypes. A further reported finding was that TCR beta sequences accurately predicted the HLA-A and HLA-B alleles for most subjects in the first cohort. A later analysis found that most CMV-associated TCR beta chains appeared HLA-restricted, with HLA associations seemingly driven largely by CMV exposure. Strong co-occurrence of HLA alleles, especially DR and DQ, made assigning TCR associations to individual alleles difficult. V-gene and J-gene trimming of TCR beta chains was associated with a missense DCLRE1C variant in a later genetic analysis, and the association was replicated in an independent cohort. Most TCR sequences were seen in very few donors, while some public TCRs were found in many individuals. Because counts were too low, 15 to 20 rarely observed V segments, including chromosome 9 orphons, were left out of the earlier analysis of 500 to 750 of the donors. HLA typing was unavailable for some donors at each locus, so association tests used only the typed subset. The study listed 150 to 200 TCR beta chains as associated with cytomegalovirus. Compared with the roughly 600-donor mean, donors in an Asian-associated ancestry cluster had fewer N-insertions in productive TCRs, according to a later genetic analysis. Compared with equally common non-associated chains, HLA-associated TCR beta chains in a later analysis were more clonally expanded and had lower generation probabilities. Only TCR beta chains were sequenced in this cohort, and the absence of alpha or paired-chain data limited detectable features. Three of the identified cytomegalovirus-associated TCR beta chains were confirmed in vitro to be specific for cytomegalovirus antigens. Correlated functional status among segregating V segments might be attributable to linkage disequilibrium, but an unknown experimental factor could not be ruled out. In an earlier analysis of roughly 500 of the donors, most TCR beta V segments appeared in productive rearrangements about 87% or about 30% of the time, broadly matching IMGT annotations. According to a later analysis, TCR association rates differed among HLA loci, with DRB1 alleles showing the most associated TCRs and HLA-C alleles showing the fewest. Some IMGT-functional V segments, including TRBV6-2 and TRBV6-3, could not be distinguished by the 87-base-pair reads and were therefore excluded. CMV serostatus was the only immune exposure information available for the cohort. The classifier was reported to diagnose cytomegalovirus status with high specificity and sensitivity in both the original cohort and the validation cohort. A cluster of highly shared sequence variants was judged likely to represent a technical artifact of the sequencing pipeline. Several of the top co-occurrence clusters appeared to be linked to parvovirus B19, influenza, CMV and Epstein-Barr virus, according to a later analysis. The presence/absence analyses assumed that sequencing depth was roughly uniform across donors, and that assumption may not be true. Specific HLA alleles were associated with more than 15,000 TCR beta sequences at a false discovery rate of 0.05 in a later analysis.

The cohort comprised some 730 healthy bone marrow donors. All cohort members were sampled while nominally healthy, although unrecorded immune exposures were likely present. The donor was CMV seropositive and was included in the group of 289 seropositive cohort members. A peripheral blood sample was collected from each donor, and TCR beta sequencing was performed on peripheral blood mononuclear cells. The Qiagen DNeasy Blood Extraction Kit was used to extract genomic DNA from the blood cell samples. Library method: the immunoSEQ multiplex PCR assay. For the multiplex PCR, a mixture combining 60 forward primers for TCR Vbeta segments and 13 reverse primers for TCR Jbeta segments was used. The CDR3 region of rearranged TCR beta genes was amplified from genomic DNA by a multiplex PCR assay. On the Illumina HiSeq System, the amplified TCR beta libraries were sequenced as 87-base-pair reads. The original pipeline was this. In a later analysis, 70 million to 95 million unique TCR beta chains were counted across the 500 to 850 repertoires, and around 10 million of these chains were shared by at least two donors. A nearest-neighbor algorithm error-corrected the raw reads and collapsed the reads into unique sequences, merging closely related sequences to remove PCR and sequencing errors. V, D and J gene segments were assigned by aligning CDR3 sequences to IMGT reference sequences. Each retained sequence needed at least a six-nucleotide match to both a V gene segment and a J gene segment. Rearrangements were called productive when the CDR3 lacked stop codons and stayed in frame with V and J; all others were non-productive. CDR3 was defined according to IMGT convention as the region running from the second conserved V-encoded cysteine to the conserved J-encoded phenylalanine. The earlier analysis of about 640 of the donors excluded any sequence lacking an unambiguous match to a single V gene segment. An earlier analysis of about 590 of the donors classified V segments as functional when productive rearrangements were above 56.7% and as segregating when the standard deviation between donors was above 5%. A statistical classification framework was built for diagnosing cytomegalovirus status from the catalog of TCR beta chain sequences. In a later analysis, TCR nucleotide sequences were compared against IMGT/GENE-DB human TR gene sequences so that V and J genes could be assigned. The TCRdist pipeline was used in a later analysis to assign CDR3 sequences and most-parsimonious VDJ recombination scenarios. In a later analysis, each TCR beta chain was defined by its CDR3 amino acid sequence together with its V-gene family, and reads without a unique V-gene family were excluded. In a later analysis, around 650 highly shared, low-generation-probability nucleotide sequences were removed to address suspected cross-contamination and a sequencing artifact. For each public chain, a later analysis derived a clonal expansion index from normalized ranks of inferred template counts within each repertoire. In a later analysis, generation probabilities were computed with a VDJ recombination model fitted to out-of-frame rearrangements, and the resulting probabilities were checked against IGoR. In a later analysis, TCR-TCR, TCR-HLA and TCR-CMV co-occurrence was scored with hypergeometric tests, and a repertoire-size bias correction was applied to TCR pairs. A later analysis estimated false discovery rates by permuting HLA or CMV assignments 20 times. In a later analysis, co-occurring TCRs were grouped using DBSCAN, with TCRdist sequence similarity added in when clustering inside HLA-allele-positive subsets. Co-occurrence clustering excluded repertoires with fewer than 30,000 or more than 120,000 public chains, plus five with anomalous nucleotide sharing. Imported from immuneACCESS, the table was reduced by TCRdb to in-frame sequences with V and J called. These copies leave out some clones; in studies compared against another copy, an unresolved V gene accounts for under half, and the cause of the remainder is not known. Clone size and the V and J calls come from that table; the DNA yielded D and trimming. The sample records 76,000 or so clones, 73% of which are singletons. Of the sample, about 16% is held by the ten largest clones.

Notes on this clone: Its binding antigen is unknown. Base qualities are missing; no much larger clone stands one base away.

According to the germline V gene, CDR1 reads MGHDK and CDR2 reads SYGVNS. V is trimmed back by 2 bases and J by 5 bases, and the junction contains 8 bases that no gene match accounts for. The CDR3 goes from the cysteine to the phenylalanine over 16 residues. Only CDR3 DNA remains: 48 bases, in frame from the first base. This TCR was sampled from a woman aged 40 to 50 in good health and CMV-seropositive. The sample consisted of PBMCs. This receptor chain uses TRBV25-1 and TRBJ2-3, and 9 junction bases match TRBD1. The sequenced DNA: TGTGCCAGCAGTGAAACCGGGACAGGGTATGGAGATACGCAGTATTTT. Translation gives CASSETGTGYGDTQYF. With the rest looked up from the reference TRBV25-1 and TRBJ2-3 genes rather than sequenced, the full variable domain is EADIYQTPRYLVIGTGKKITLECSQTMGHDKMYWYQQDPGMELHLIHYSYGVNSTEKGDLSSESTVSRIRTEHFPLTLESARPSHTSQYLCASSETGTGYGDTQYFGPGTRLTVL.